Reported below is one T cell receptor (beta chain). There is no known antigen for this receptor. Per-base quality was not reported, and no clone a single base away is much larger than it. The CDR3 has 16 amino acids, counting the end cysteine and phenylalanine. The only DNA kept is the CDR3, 48 bases in frame from the first base. For this chain, trimming is 5 bases at the V end and 5 bases at the J end, and the number of junction bases without a gene match is 7. For CDR1 and CDR2, the germline V gene lists MNHNS and SASEGT. The source of the sample is a study of T cells after yellow fever vaccination (dated by TCRdb to about 2019). At the level of the whole study: Libraries from fractions with low cell numbers were prepared with the SMART-Seq v4 Ultra Low Input RNA kit. To follow T-cell clones before and after primary and booster YFV17D yellow fever vaccination, bulk TCR alpha and beta repertoires were sequenced over time. Two healthy male donors, one aged 18 to 30 and one aged 30 to 40 years, were included in the cohort. Blood samples were taken at several timepoints before and after primary and secondary immunization, and bulk PBMC replicates and cell subsets were isolated.

TCR cDNA was synthesized by 5'RACE template switching, through which a universal primer site and unique molecular identifiers were introduced. cDNA synthesis was primed from both the TCR alpha and TCR beta constant segments. Library amplification involved two PCR steps, and the second step added sample barcodes and sequencing adapters. Sequencing of libraries was performed on Illumina HiSeq 2500 (2x100 bp) or NovaSeq (2x150 bp). On the study's bioinformatics: Reads were demultiplexed and collapsed into UMI consensus sequences with MIGEC, and V(D)J alignment was performed with MiXCR. Using edgeR on replicate PBMC samples, clonotypes were called vaccine-responding if FDR was below 0.01 and the log2 fold change was above 5 up to day 15. CD4 or CD8 identity was assigned to each bulk clonotype according to whether the clonotype was present at higher abundance in the sequenced CD4 repertoire or the sequenced CD8 repertoire. TCRdb reprocessing: public reads trimmed at Q25 with fastp, clones called with MiXCR, in-frame beta chains kept. Identical CDR3 proteins give one entry, which carries the most common genes and DNA. The authors' filters were not applied to this entry. Here the sample has about 500,000 distinct CDR3 sequences; about a sixth occur a single time. The leading ten clones occupy around 16% of the sample.

This sample's treatment or condition label indicates: live attenuated yellow fever vaccine strain. At each blood-draw timepoint, two biological replicates of bulk PBMCs were obtained. A standard Ficoll-Paque protocol was used to isolate PBMCs from peripheral blood. RNA was extracted with TriZol from bulk PBMCs, CD4 and CD8 fractions, and dextramer-positive and dextramer-negative fractions. Results and caveats for the whole study, not just this receptor: A small fraction of clonotypes showed up in both the CD4 and CD8 compartments, probably as a result of convergent recombination. The secondary T-cell response was weaker than the primary response but faster, peaking on day 5 instead of day 15. After the booster, most clones that had expanded after primary vaccination were detected again (roughly 95% of CD4 and around 88% of CD8), suggesting broad maintenance of memory. Computational filtering was needed because FACS-sorted repertoires could contain abundant contaminating clonotypes from the bulk population. Because only a couple of donors were included in the study, the extent to which the findings can be generalized is limited.

Sequencing used PBMCs, obtained around 5 days after the first yellow fever vaccination. This receptor was identified in a man aged 18-30 years who received the YFV17D yellow fever vaccine. The receptor chain draws on TRBV6-1 and TRBJ2-2; 11 central nucleotides agree with TRBD1. The CDR3 region has the sequence CASSPDRGRRTGELFF. The nucleotide sequence reads TGTGCCAGCAGTCCGGACAGGGGGCGCCGGACCGGGGAGCTGTTTTTT.